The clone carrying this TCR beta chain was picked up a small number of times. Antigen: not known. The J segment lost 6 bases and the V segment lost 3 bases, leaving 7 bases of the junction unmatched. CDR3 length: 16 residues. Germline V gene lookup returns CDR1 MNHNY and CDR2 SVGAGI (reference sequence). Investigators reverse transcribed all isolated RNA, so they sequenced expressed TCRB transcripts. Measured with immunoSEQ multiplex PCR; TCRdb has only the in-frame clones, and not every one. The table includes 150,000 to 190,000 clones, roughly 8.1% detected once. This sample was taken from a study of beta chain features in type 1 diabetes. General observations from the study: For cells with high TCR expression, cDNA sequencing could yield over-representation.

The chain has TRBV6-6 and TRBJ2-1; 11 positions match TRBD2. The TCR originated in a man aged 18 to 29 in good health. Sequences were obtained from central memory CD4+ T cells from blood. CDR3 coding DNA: TGTGCCAGCAGTTATTCAAGACTAGCGGGGCGCAATGAGCAGTTCTTC. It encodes CASSYSRLAGRNEQFF.